Listed below are T cell receptor beta chains from one sample, sequenced in a study of regulatory T cells in long-lasting Graves disease. TCRdb fed the multiplex PCR reads into MiXCR, producing one record per CDR3 protein. The sample includes around 450,000 distinct CDR3 sequences, just under 15% of them seen just once. The same data also went into a second study, on T cells in Graves' hyperthyroidism and ophthalmopathy.

The source was peripheral blood mononuclear cells (PBMCs), collected at new diagnosis, from a patient treated with antithyroid drugs. The receptors derive from a woman aged 30 to 39 with Graves disease. The CDR3 runs from the conserved cysteine through the conserved F or W. D genes are given only for firm matches. Only part of the rows carry a size: once, few, many, or a class if the clone is expanded.

>.|TRBJ2-2|17|TRBV2|TRBD1
CASSEEPTGANTGELFF
TGTGCCAGCAGTGAGGAGCCGACAGGGGCAAACACCGGGGAGCTGTTTTTT
>few|TRBJ2-1|14|TRBV27|.
CASSLSHPGNEQFF
TGTGCCAGCAGTTTATCCCACCCTGGGAATGAGCAGTTCTTC
>.|TRBJ2-3|15|TRBV6-1|.
CASRRQDSSTDTQYF
TGTGCCAGCAGGCGACAGGACTCTAGCACAGATACGCAGTATTTT
>few|TRBJ1-2|13|TRBV6-4|TRBD1
CASSDWTGSGYTF
TGTGCCAGCAGTGACTGGACAGGCAGTGGCTACACCTTC
>few|TRBJ2-7|15|TRBV9|.
CASSAETGTAREQYF
TGTGCCAGCAGCGCAGAGACAGGAACGGCGCGCGAGCAGTACTTC
>few|TRBJ2-1|15|TRBV18|TRBD2
CASSPDSGEGNEQFF
TGTGCCAGCTCACCTGATTCTGGGGAGGGCAATGAGCAGTTCTTC
>many|TRBJ1-1|13|TRBV6-1|.
CASREGGRTEAFF
TGTGCCAGCAGGGAGGGGGGCCGGACTGAAGCTTTCTTT
>once|TRBJ2-7|14|TRBV13|.
CASSAREGSYEQYF
TGTGCCAGCAGCGCAAGAGAAGGGAGCTACGAGCAGTACTTC
>.|TRBJ2-7|14|TRBV5-1|.
CASSSEGRIYEQYF
TGCGCCAGCAGCTCAGAAGGGAGAATTTACGAGCAGTACTTC
>many|TRBJ2-7|15|TRBV3-1|TRBD2
CASSPGTSSSYEQYF
TGTGCCAGCAGCCCCGGGACTAGCAGTTCCTACGAGCAGTACTTC
>few|TRBJ2-7|17|TRBV30|TRBD2
CAWSVYSRKTSRYEQYF
TGTGCCTGGAGTGTTTATTCTCGTAAGACTAGCAGGTACGAGCAGTACTTC
>.|TRBJ2-1|17|TRBV5-6|TRBD2
CASSPTSGGSSYNEQFF
TGTGCCAGCAGCCCGACTAGCGGGGGCAGCTCCTACAATGAGCAGTTCTTC
>many|TRBJ2-1|17|TRBV7-3|TRBD2
CASSLTLNSGGYNEQFF
TGTGCCAGCAGCTTAACGTTAAATAGCGGGGGTTACAATGAGCAGTTCTTC
>many|TRBJ2-7|14|TRBV29-1|TRBD1
CSVPSPGQGYEQYF
TGCAGCGTTCCGTCTCCGGGACAGGGCTACGAGCAGTACTTC
>once|TRBJ2-3|16|TRBV11-2|TRBD2
CASSSSWREETDTQYF
TGTGCCAGCAGCTCCAGTTGGCGGGAGGAGACAGATACGCAGTATTTT
>.|TRBJ2-2|18|TRBV20-1|TRBD2
CSANAGLAGEQEAGELFF
TGCAGTGCTAATGCCGGACTAGCGGGAGAACAGGAGGCCGGGGAGCTGTTTTTT
>many|TRBJ2-1|13|TRBV7-3|.
CASSGPGGSEQFF
TGTGCCAGCAGTGGCCCCGGCGGAAGTGAGCAGTTCTTC
>few|TRBJ2-6|17|TRBV3-1|.
CASSQDVKGTGANVLTF
TGTGCCAGCAGCCAAGATGTTAAGGGGACTGGGGCCAACGTCCTGACTTTC
>few|TRBJ2-2|14|TRBV6-5|.
CASSYSRYTGELFF
TGTGCCAGCAGTTATTCTCGGTACACCGGGGAGCTGTTTTTT
>.|TRBJ1-6|14|TRBV24-1|.
CATSGSGWNSPLRF
TGTGCCACCAGTGGTTCAGGTTGGAATTCACCCCTCCGCTTT
>.|TRBJ1-1|15|TRBV9|TRBD1
CASSVSRPGGYEAFF
TGTGCCAGCAGCGTTAGTAGGCCAGGGGGTTATGAAGCTTTCTTT
>many|TRBJ2-7|14|TRBV28|.
CASSLEGRDYSTIF
TGTGCCAGCAGTTTAGAAGGCAGGGATTATTCCACAATCTTC
>few|TRBJ2-7|13|TRBV19|.
CASSESPPHEQYF
TGTGCCAGTAGTGAATCCCCACCCCACGAGCAGTACTTC
>.|TRBJ1-5|14|TRBV6-1|.
CASRRVDGNQPQHF
TGTGCCAGCAGAAGGGTCGATGGCAATCAGCCCCAGCATTTT
>many|TRBJ2-2|15|TRBV15|.
CATSRMSTNTGELFF
TGTGCCACCAGCAGAATGTCAACTAACACCGGGGAGCTGTTTTTT
>.|TRBJ2-3|13|TRBV6-2/TRBV6-3|.
CASRPQGTDTQYF
TGTGCCAGCCGGCCCCAGGGCACAGATACGCAGTATTTT
>many|TRBJ2-1|17|TRBV7-3|.
CASSVTTGSHDGNEQFF
TGTGCCAGCAGCGTAACAACCGGGAGTCACGACGGCAATGAGCAGTTCTTC
>many|TRBJ2-5|16|TRBV3-1|TRBD2
CASSQAFSGRTKTQYF
TGTGCCAGCAGCCAAGCGTTTAGCGGGAGAACGAAGACCCAGTACTTC
>few|TRBJ1-2|14|TRBV20-1|.
CSARESGVRNGYTF
TGCAGTGCTAGAGAATCAGGGGTTCGGAATGGCTACACCTTC
>few|TRBJ2-3|21|TRBV24-1|TRBD2
CATSDSPYSGRASRYTDTQYF
TGTGCCACCAGTGATTCTCCTTATAGCGGGAGGGCCTCTCGGTACACAGATACGCAGTATTTT
>many|TRBJ2-1|13|TRBV6-2/TRBV6-3|TRBD1
CASTGTALNEQFF
TGTGCCAGCACCGGGACAGCCCTCAATGAGCAGTTCTTC
>many|TRBJ2-7|15|TRBV20-1|TRBD2
CSAHHASGGHLEQYF
TGCAGTGCGCACCATGCCAGCGGGGGACACCTCGAGCAGTACTTC
>.|TRBJ2-5|15|TRBV19|TRBD2
CASSPRASGQETQYF
TGTGCCAGTAGCCCCAGAGCTAGCGGTCAAGAGACCCAGTACTTC
>.|TRBJ2-3|14|TRBV7-2|TRBD2
CASSLGGRVDTQYF
TGTGCCAGCAGCTTAGGCGGGAGAGTAGATACGCAGTATTTT
>many|TRBJ2-7|13|TRBV20-1|TRBD2
CSALLAGLNEQYF
TGCAGTGCTTTACTAGCGGGGTTAAACGAGCAGTACTTC
>.|TRBJ2-2|11|TRBV20-1|.
CSASYTGELVF
TGCAGTGCTTCGTACACCGGGGAGCTGGTTTTT
>.|TRBJ1-5|18|TRBV6-1|.
CASSDWGDRPNSNQPQHF
TGTGCCAGCAGTGATTGGGGGGACCGCCCCAATAGCAATCAGCCCCAGCATTTT
>many|TRBJ2-3|15|TRBV18|.
CASSPPASSTDTQYF
TGTGCCAGCTCACCACCGGCCTCTAGCACAGATACGCAGTATTTT
>.|TRBJ2-7|13|TRBV19|.
CASSIDLRNEQYF
TGTGCCAGTAGTATAGATCTACGCAACGAGCAGTACTTC
>many|TRBJ2-7|16|TRBV19|.
CASRSPGVGGDYEQYF
TGTGCCAGTAGATCCCCTGGTGTAGGGGGTGACTACGAGCAGTACTTC
>.|TRBJ1-1|14|TRBV12-3/TRBV12-4|.
CASSRKDGGTEAFF
TGTGCCAGCAGCCGCAAGGACGGAGGCACTGAAGCTTTCTTT
>medium-sized|TRBJ1-1|16|TRBV28|TRBD1
CASSLWKRGQDTEAFF
TGTGCCAGCAGTTTATGGAAGAGGGGGCAGGACACTGAAGCTTTCTTT
>.|TRBJ1-1|15|TRBV12-3/TRBV12-4|.
CASTPPWGANTEAFF
TGTGCCAGCACCCCGCCCTGGGGGGCGAACACTGAAGCTTTCTTT
>.|TRBJ1-1|16|TRBV7-3|.
CASSLTAPVGSTEAFF
TGTGCCAGCAGCTTAACCGCGCCGGTGGGGAGCACTGAAGCTTTCTTT
>few|TRBJ2-7|15|TRBV18|TRBD1
CASSPYLGQTGEQYF
TGTGCCAGCTCACCCTACCTGGGACAGACAGGGGAGCAGTACTTC
>.|TRBJ2-2|16|TRBV13|.
CASSSPLAQNTGELFF
TGTGCCAGCAGCTCACCGTTGGCACAGAACACCGGGGAGCTGTTTTTT
>many|TRBJ2-7|17|TRBV5-1|TRBD2
CASSLGGVAGVYYEQYF
TGCGCCAGCAGCTTGGGAGGTGTAGCGGGTGTCTACTACGAGCAGTACTTC
>.|TRBJ2-1|14|TRBV18|.
CASSHDSRANEQFF
TGTGCCAGCTCCCACGACTCGAGGGCCAATGAGCAGTTCTTC
>many|TRBJ2-1|15|TRBV7-8|.
CASSLIGGSYNEQFF
TGTGCCAGCAGCTTAATAGGAGGCTCCTACAATGAGCAGTTCTTC
>many|TRBJ2-7|14|TRBV6-1|.
CASDAESQSYEQYF
TGTGCCAGCGATGCGGAGTCTCAATCCTACGAGCAGTACTTC
>many|TRBJ2-7|11|TRBV30|.
CAWSVRNEQYF
TGTGCCTGGAGTGTACGAAACGAGCAGTACTTC
>many|TRBJ1-2|14|TRBV30|.
CACSLDGPRYGYTF
TGTGCCTGCTCCCTGGACGGGCCTCGCTATGGCTACACCTTC
>.|TRBJ1-1|13|TRBV5-1|TRBD1
CASSRTGDFGAFF
TGCGCCAGCAGTCGAACAGGGGACTTTGGGGCTTTCTTT
>.|TRBJ1-2|18|TRBV11-2|TRBD1
CASSPALGGQGLNYGYTF
TGTGCCAGCAGCCCCGCCCTAGGGGGCCAGGGGCTGAACTATGGCTACACCTTC
>.|TRBJ2-5|14|TRBV5-4|.
CASSPKGPQETQYF
TGTGCCAGCAGCCCCAAGGGCCCGCAAGAGACCCAGTACTTC
>few|TRBJ2-6|18|TRBV18|.
CASSPGTGLGSGANVLTF
TGTGCCAGCTCACCAGGGACGGGATTGGGCTCTGGGGCCAACGTCCTGACTTTC
>.|TRBJ1-5|14|TRBV2|.
CASSDEPGNQPQHF
TGTGCCAGCAGCGACGAGCCCGGGAATCAGCCCCAGCATTTT